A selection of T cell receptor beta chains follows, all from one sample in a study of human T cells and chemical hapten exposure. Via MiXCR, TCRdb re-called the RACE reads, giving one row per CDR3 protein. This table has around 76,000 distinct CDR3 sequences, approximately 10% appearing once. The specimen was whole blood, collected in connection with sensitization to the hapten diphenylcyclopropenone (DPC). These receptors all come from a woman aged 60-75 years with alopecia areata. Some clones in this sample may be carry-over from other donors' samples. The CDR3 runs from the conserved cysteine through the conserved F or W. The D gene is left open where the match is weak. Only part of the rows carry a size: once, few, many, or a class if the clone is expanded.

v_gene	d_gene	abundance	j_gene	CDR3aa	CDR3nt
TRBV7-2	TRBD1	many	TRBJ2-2	CANPTGVGELFF	TGTGCCAACCCGACAGGGGTCGGGGAGCTGTTTTTT
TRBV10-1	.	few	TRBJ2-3	CASSDGGYEADTQYF	TGCGCCAGCAGTGATGGGGGCTATGAGGCAGATACGCAGTATTTT
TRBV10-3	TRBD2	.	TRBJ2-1	CAIRVAGGPSNEQFF	TGTGCCATCAGGGTAGCGGGGGGGCCCTCCAATGAGCAGTTCTTC
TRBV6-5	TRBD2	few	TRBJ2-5	CASSLAGGPETQYF	TGTGCCAGCAGTTTAGCGGGGGGGCCGGAGACCCAGTACTTC
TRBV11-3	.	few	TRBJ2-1	CASSLAGSSRTDNEQFF	TGTGCCAGCAGCTTAGCCGGATCCTCAAGAACAGACAATGAGCAGTTCTTC
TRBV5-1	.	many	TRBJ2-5	CASSLDRNQETQYF	TGCGCCAGCAGCTTGGACAGGAACCAAGAGACCCAGTACTTC
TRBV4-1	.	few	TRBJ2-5	CASSQAETNQETQYF	TGCGCCAGCAGCCAAGCGGAAACGAACCAAGAGACCCAGTACTTC
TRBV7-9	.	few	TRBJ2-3	CASSLAGRSDTQYF	TGTGCCAGCAGCTTAGCGGGCCGATCAGATACGCAGTATTTT
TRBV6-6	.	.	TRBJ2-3	CASSYSSQECSTDTQYF	TGTGCCAGCAGTTACTCGTCTCAGGAGTGTAGCACAGATACGCAGTATTTT
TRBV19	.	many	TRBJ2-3	CASSAPYGQPAQYF	TGTGCCAGTAGTGCGCCGTACGGACAGCCAGCGCAGTATTTT
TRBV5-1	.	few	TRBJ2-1	CASSGHSPSYNEQFF	TGCGCCAGCAGCGGACATTCCCCCTCCTACAATGAGCAGTTCTTC
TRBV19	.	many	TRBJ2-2	CASSIFRGNTGELFF	TGTGCCAGTAGTATATTCCGGGGGAACACCGGGGAGCTGTTTTTT
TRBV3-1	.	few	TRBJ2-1	CASSHSLNEQFF	TGTGCCAGCAGCCATTCGCTTAATGAGCAGTTCTTC
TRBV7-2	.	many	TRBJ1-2	CASSTGHLLDYGYTF	TGTGCCAGCAGCACGGGACACCTCTTAGACTATGGCTACACCTTC
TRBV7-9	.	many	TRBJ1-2	CASSLASSYGYTF	TGTGCCAGCAGCTTAGCGTCGAGCTATGGCTACACCTTC
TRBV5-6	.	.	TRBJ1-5	CASSRRGSNQPQQF	TGTGCCAGCAGCCGCAGGGGTAGCAATCAGCCCCAGCAATTT
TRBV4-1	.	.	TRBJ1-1	CASSQSIGDGEAFF	TGCGCCAGCAGCCAATCGATTGGCGACGGTGAAGCTTTCTTT
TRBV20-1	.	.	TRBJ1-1	CSAPVGDTEAFF	TGCAGTGCGCCGGTGGGGGACACTGAAGCTTTCTTT
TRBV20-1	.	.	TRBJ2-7	CSARDPRRGGPMGEQYF	TGCAGTGCTAGAGATCCGAGGCGAGGGGGTCCCATGGGGGAGCAGTACTTC
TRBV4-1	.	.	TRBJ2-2	CASSQAGFGELFF	TGCGCCAGCAGCCAAGCGGGGTTCGGGGAGCTGTTTTTT
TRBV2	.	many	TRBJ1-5	CASKTERNQPQHF	TGTGCCAGCAAGACAGAGCGCAATCAGCCCCAGCATTTT
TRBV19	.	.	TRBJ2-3	CASSIAGPTDTQYF	TGTGCCAGTAGTATAGCGGGGCCCACAGATACGCAGTATTTT
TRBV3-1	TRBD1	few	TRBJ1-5	CASSQESTGGGNQPQHF	TGTGCCAGCAGCCAAGAATCAACAGGGGGGGGCAATCAGCCCCAGCATTTT
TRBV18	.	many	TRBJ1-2	CASSPAGRHYGYTF	TGTGCCAGCTCACCGGCCGGGAGACACTATGGCTACACCTTC
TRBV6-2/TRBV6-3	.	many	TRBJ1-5	CASSSRPGGNQPQHF	TGTGCCAGCAGTAGCCGCCCGGGAGGCAATCAGCCCCAGCATTTT
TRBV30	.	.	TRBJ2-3	CAWNHLGRGGTDTQYF	TGTGCCTGGAACCACCTCGGCAGGGGAGGCACAGATACGCAGTATTTT
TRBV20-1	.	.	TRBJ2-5	CSAQQGGQETQYF	TGCAGTGCCCAACAGGGAGGCCAAGAGACCCAGTACTTC
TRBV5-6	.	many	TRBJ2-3	CASSLLDTQYF	TGTGCCAGCAGCTTGCTGGATACGCAGTATTTT
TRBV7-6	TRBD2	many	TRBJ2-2	CASSFSLAANTGELFF	TGTGCCAGCAGCTTCTCACTAGCGGCGAACACCGGGGAGCTGTTTTTT
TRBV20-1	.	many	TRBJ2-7	CSAEQGYEQYF	TGCAGCGCAGAGCAGGGCTACGAGCAGTACTTC
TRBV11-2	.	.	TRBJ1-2	CASSLDRGVYTF	TGTGCCAGCAGCTTAGATAGAGGTGTCTACACCTTC
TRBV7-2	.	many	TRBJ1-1	CASSLKVGTEAFF	TGTGCCAGCAGCTTAAAAGTCGGCACTGAAGCTTTCTTT
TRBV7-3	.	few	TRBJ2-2	CASSVTGPQGELFF	TGTGCCAGCAGCGTTACAGGGCCACAAGGGGAGCTGTTTTTT
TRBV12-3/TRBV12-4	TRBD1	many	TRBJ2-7	CASWGQGRTEQYF	TGTGCCAGCTGGGGACAGGGGAGGACCGAGCAGTACTTC
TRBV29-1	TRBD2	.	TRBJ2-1	CSVASGGAREQFF	TGCAGCGTTGCAAGCGGGGGGGCACGTGAGCAGTTCTTC
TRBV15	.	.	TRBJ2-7	CATSLESSYEQYF	TGTGCCACCAGCCTTGAAAGCTCCTACGAGCAGTACTTC
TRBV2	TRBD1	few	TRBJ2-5	CASSRDRGLQETQYF	TGTGCCAGCAGTAGGGACAGGGGCCTCCAAGAGACCCAGTACTTC
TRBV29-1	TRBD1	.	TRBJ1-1	CSGGTALEAFF	TGCAGCGGGGGGACAGCACTAGAAGCTTTCTTT
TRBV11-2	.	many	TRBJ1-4	CASSPRFVDSTEKLFF	TGTGCCAGCAGCCCCCGTTTCGTGGATTCAACTGAAAAACTGTTTTTT
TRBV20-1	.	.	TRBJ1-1	CSAKRGGTEAFF	TGCAGTGCTAAGAGAGGAGGAACTGAAGCTTTCTTT
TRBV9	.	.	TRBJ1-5	CASSGRYSNQPQHF	TGTGCCAGCAGCGGCAGGTATAGCAATCAGCCCCAGCATTTT
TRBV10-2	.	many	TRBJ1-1	CASNTEMNTEAFF	TGCGCCAGCAATACAGAAATGAACACTGAAGCTTTCTTT
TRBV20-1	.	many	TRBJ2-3	CSARWQAKPDTQYF	TGCAGTGCTAGGTGGCAGGCGAAACCAGATACGCAGTATTTT
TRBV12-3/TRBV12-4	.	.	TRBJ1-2	CASSLTNYGYTF	TGTGCCAGCAGTTTAACTAACTATGGCTACACCTTC
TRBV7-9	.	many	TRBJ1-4	CASSPREKLFF	TGTGCCAGCAGCCCAAGGGAAAAACTGTTTTTT
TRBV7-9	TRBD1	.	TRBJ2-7	CASSAPTGSSYEQYF	TGTGCCAGCAGCGCCCCGACAGGGAGCTCCTACGAGCAGTACTTC
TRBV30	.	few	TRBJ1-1	CAWSVLVGHEAFF	TGTGCCTGGAGTGTACTAGTAGGCCACGAAGCTTTCTTT
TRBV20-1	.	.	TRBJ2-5	CSARDLGRDQETQYF	TGCAGTGCTAGAGATCTGGGCAGAGACCAAGAGACCCAGTACTTC
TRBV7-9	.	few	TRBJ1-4	CASSLNEKLFF	TGTGCCAGCAGCTTAAATGAAAAACTGTTTTTT
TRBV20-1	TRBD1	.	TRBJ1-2	CTGGHYGYTF	TGCACAGGGGGTCACTATGGCTACACCTTC
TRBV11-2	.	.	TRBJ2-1	CASSLVSRGSSYNEQFF	TGTGCCAGCAGCTTAGTTTCCCGGGGAAGCTCCTACAATGAGCAGTTCTTC
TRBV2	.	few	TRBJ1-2	CASSEARQIYGYTF	TGTGCCAGCAGTGAAGCGCGGCAGATCTATGGCTACACCTTC
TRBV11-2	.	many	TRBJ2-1	CASRGSSYNEQFF	TGTGCCAGCAGGGGAAGCTCCTACAATGAGCAGTTCTTC